This T cell receptor beta chain was identified during a study of blood T cells in healthy people across ages (dated by TCRdb to the mid-2010s). At the level of the whole study: In model experiments, template switching captured roughly one uniquely barcoded TCR beta cDNA molecule for every two T cells. Using deep sequencing normalized with unique cDNA molecular identifiers, the study measured how TCR beta repertoire diversity changes with age. Donors were grouped into four age groups: young (average 16 years), middle-aged (roughly 40), aged (roughly 62) and long-lived (around 80). To avoid experimental bias, donors of different ages were distributed randomly across sequencing lanes. Using the same blood draw, the study looked at two additional independent replicas of 1 million unique cDNA reads for two donors, one aged 18 to 30 and the other aged 80 or older. General conclusions and limits of the study: Observed TCR beta diversity per million T cells fell roughly linearly with age, and a significant reduction was already apparent by age around 36. Compared with the aged group, the long-lived group had more naive CD4+ T cells, fewer expanded clones and increased TCR diversity, suggesting age selection. Donor CMV infection status was unknown, potentially confounding age-related changes in expanded clonotypes. Estimates of total diversity based on one million sequenced T cells were regarded as lower bounds and as underestimates. Bulk unsorted PBMC profiling prevented conclusive comparison of naive and antigen-experienced compartments. The percentage of naive T cells measured by flow cytometry correlated strongly with observed TCR beta diversity.

Comments on this clonotype: Its target antigen remains unknown. No base qualities exist here, and no much larger clone lies one base off it.

CDR1 SGHTA and CDR2 FQGNSA were looked up in the germline V gene. The CDR3 goes from the cysteine to the phenylalanine over 17 residues. This entry keeps only the CDR3 DNA: 51 bases, framed from base 1. The V end loses 0 bases and the J end loses 2 bases, and a stretch of 14 bases separates them. Library creation used 5' RACE. The sequencer was an Illumina HiSeq 2500. A second PCR of 7 to 11 cycles was performed with a sample-barcoded 5' primer and a J-beta primer mix. A unique molecular identifier was introduced onto each TCR beta cDNA molecule by a template-switch 5' adaptor carrying 12 random nucleotides. Each sample yielded at least 3 million CDR3-containing paired-end reads. The Mint cDNA synthesis kit, primed by a TRBC-specific oligonucleotide, was used to synthesize first-strand cDNA from all RNA. All cDNA was treated with uracil-DNA glycosylase and then went through a first 18-cycle PCR with the universal primers M1SS and BC2_uni_R. As for how the authors treated the data: For normalization, 1 million high-quality reads were randomly selected from each sample, with every read carrying a distinct molecular identifier. Instead of being binned into consensus sequences, reads with shared molecular identifiers were discarded. MiTCR, run with a Q25 quality threshold and the strictest error-elimination algorithm, handled CDR3 identification, clonotype clustering and error correction. A nonparametric unseen species model using Euler transformation provided a lower-bound estimate of total TCR beta diversity. TCRdb trimmed the raw reads at Q25, called clones with MiXCR and kept productive beta chains. Entries are consolidated by CDR3 protein sequence, retaining the most common genes and DNA. These V and J calls rely on TCRdb rather than the paper's analysis. The sample table lists about 1.8 million distinct CDR3 sequences, around half of them with a count of one. The ten top clones hold around 2.1% of the sample.

Systemically healthy Caucasian individuals from Russia, roughly 40 in total and aged roughly 6 to 100 years, were included as donors. Each donor gave around 9.5 milliliters of peripheral blood, collected into EDTA-treated Vacutainer tubes. Ficoll-Paque density-gradient centrifugation was used to isolate PBMCs, with at least 7 million per sample. Trizol reagent was used to extract total RNA from the PBMCs, yielding at least 5.5 micrograms per sample. The percentages of naive CD45RAhigh/CD27high T cells were determined by flow cytometry on a PBMC aliquot from every donor. The sequencing input was blood. The receptor was isolated from a woman in her thirties or forties in good health. The rearranged segments are TRBV7-2 and TRBJ1-5; TRBD1 is possibly the D segment (6 matching bases). The DNA sequence follows: TGTGCCAGCAGCTTAGCGGCGGGGGCTGGTGGCAATCAGCCCCAGCATTTT. This translates into CASSLAAGAGGNQPQHF.